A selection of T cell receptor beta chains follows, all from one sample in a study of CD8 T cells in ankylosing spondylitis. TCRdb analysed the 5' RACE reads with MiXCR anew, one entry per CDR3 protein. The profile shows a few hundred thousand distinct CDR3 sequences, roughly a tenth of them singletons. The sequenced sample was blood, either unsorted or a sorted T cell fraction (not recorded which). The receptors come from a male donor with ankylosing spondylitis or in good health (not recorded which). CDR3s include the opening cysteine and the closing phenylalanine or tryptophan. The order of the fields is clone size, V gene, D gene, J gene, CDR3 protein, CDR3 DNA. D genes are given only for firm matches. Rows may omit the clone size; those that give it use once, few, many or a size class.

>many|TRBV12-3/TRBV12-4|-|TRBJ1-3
CASSLARSAIYF
TGTGCCAGCAGTTTAGCGAGAAGCGCCATATATTTT
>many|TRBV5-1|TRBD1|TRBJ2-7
CASRRGQGEEQYF
TGCGCCAGCAGACGTGGACAGGGGGAGGAGCAGTACTTC
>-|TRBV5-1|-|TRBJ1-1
CASSFSGVDTEAFF
TGCGCCAGCAGCTTTTCAGGGGTGGACACTGAAGCTTTCTTT
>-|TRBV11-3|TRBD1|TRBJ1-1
CASSFSPGGNTEAFF
TGTGCCAGCAGCTTCTCCCCAGGGGGAAACACTGAAGCTTTCTTT
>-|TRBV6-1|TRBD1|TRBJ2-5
CASSPGRQGVETQYF
TGTGCCAGCAGCCCGGGTCGACAGGGGGTGGAGACCCAGTACTTC
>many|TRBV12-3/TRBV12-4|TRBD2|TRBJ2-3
CASTPAGGPIDTQYF
TGTGCCAGCACCCCAGCGGGGGGGCCGATAGATACGCAGTATTTT
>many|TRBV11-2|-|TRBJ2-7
CASSLGITEQYF
TGTGCCAGCAGCTTAGGCATAACCGAGCAGTACTTC
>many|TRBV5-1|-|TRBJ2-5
CASSSLVGVGQETQYF
TGCGCCAGCAGCTCACTAGTTGGGGTTGGACAAGAGACCCAGTACTTC
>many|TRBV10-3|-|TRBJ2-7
CAIRDSGDTYEQYF
TGTGCCATCAGGGATTCGGGGGATACCTACGAGCAGTACTTC
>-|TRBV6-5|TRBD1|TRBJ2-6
CASSYSAGQGSPGANVLTF
TGTGCCAGCAGTTACTCAGCGGGACAGGGCTCCCCTGGGGCCAACGTCCTGACTTTC
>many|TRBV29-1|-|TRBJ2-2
CSVESFWGTGELFF
TGCAGCGTTGAGTCCTTTTGGGGCACCGGGGAGCTGTTTTTT
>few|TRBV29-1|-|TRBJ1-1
CSGGRDWNTEAFF
TGCAGCGGTGGTAGGGACTGGAACACTGAAGCTTTCTTT
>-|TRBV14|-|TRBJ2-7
CASSHGGKEYEQYF
TGTGCCAGCAGCCATGGGGGAAAGGAATACGAGCAGTACTTC
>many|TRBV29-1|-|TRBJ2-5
CSVEKLDRQETQYF
TGCAGCGTTGAAAAGTTAGATAGGCAAGAGACCCAGTACTTC
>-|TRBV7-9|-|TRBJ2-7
CASSLAGGAAYEQYF
TGTGCCAGCAGCTTAGCAGGAGGGGCAGCCTACGAGCAGTACTTC
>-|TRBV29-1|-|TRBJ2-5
CSAAFFGQETQYF
TGCAGCGCCGCTTTCTTCGGCCAAGAGACCCAGTACTTC
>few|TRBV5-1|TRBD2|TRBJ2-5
CASSWRGEETQYF
TGCGCCAGCAGCTGGCGGGGGGAAGAGACCCAGTACTTC
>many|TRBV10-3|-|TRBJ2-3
CAIRGAESTDTQYF
TGTGCCATCAGGGGGGCGGAGAGCACAGATACGCAGTATTTT
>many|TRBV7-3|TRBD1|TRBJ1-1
CASSLTTTGFLSTEAFF
TGTGCCAGCAGCTTAACAACGACAGGGTTTTTGAGCACTGAAGCTTTCTTT
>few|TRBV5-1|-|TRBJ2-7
CASSLERSPYEQYF
TGCGCCAGCAGCTTGGAACGGTCCCCCTACGAGCAGTACTTC
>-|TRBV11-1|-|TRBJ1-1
CASSLTPWTEGEGGTEAFF
TGTGCCAGCAGCTTAACACCCTGGACAGAGGGAGAGGGTGGGACTGAAGCTTTCTTT
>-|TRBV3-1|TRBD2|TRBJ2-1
CASCPHRLAGRYNEQFF
TGTGCCAGCTGCCCCCACCGACTAGCGGGGAGATACAATGAGCAGTTCTTC
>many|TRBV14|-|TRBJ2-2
CASSQDTGNHHRELFF
TGTGCCAGCAGCCAAGATACGGGCAACCATCACCGGGAGCTGTTTTTT
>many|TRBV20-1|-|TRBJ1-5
CSARARQEGRSQPQHF
TGCAGTGCTAGAGCTAGACAGGAAGGTCGGAGTCAGCCCCAGCATTTT